The clone carrying this T cell receptor (beta chain) has only one observation. One end of the junction fails to match germline, which may point to a read error. These data come from a study of neurological immune-mediated disorders. Germline V CDR1 and CDR2: LGHDT, YNNKEL (reference sequence). CDR3 length: 16 residues. TCRdb re-called the 5' RACE reads through MiXCR, storing one row per CDR3 protein. The repertoire holds around 20,000 distinct CDR3 sequences, with about 13% as singletons. The chain couples TRBV3-1 to TRBJ2-3, with TRBD2 as a possible D gene (6 bases). What was sequenced was PBMCs. The receptor's source is a woman aged 55-70 years with HTLV-1-associated myelopathy (HAM/TSP). CDR3 coding DNA: TGTGCCAGTAGCCCCGTGGGAGAACGGGGGATATATACGCAGTATTTT. Translation: CASSPVGERGIYTQYF.